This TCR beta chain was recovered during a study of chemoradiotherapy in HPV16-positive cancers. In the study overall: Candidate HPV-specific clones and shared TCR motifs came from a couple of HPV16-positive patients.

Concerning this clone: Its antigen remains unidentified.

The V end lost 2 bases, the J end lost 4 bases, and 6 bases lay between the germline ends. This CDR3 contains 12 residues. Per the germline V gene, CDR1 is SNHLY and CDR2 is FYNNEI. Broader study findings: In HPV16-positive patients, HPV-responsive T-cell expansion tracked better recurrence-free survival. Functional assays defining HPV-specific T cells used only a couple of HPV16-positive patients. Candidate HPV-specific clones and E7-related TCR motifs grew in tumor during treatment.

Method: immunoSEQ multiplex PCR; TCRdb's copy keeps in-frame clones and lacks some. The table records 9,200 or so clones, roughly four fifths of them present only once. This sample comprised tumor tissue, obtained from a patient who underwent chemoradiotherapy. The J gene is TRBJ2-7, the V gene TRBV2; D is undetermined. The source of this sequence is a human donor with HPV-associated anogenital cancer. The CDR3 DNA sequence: TGTGCCAGCAGTGAATCCGATTACGAGCAGTACGTC. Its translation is CASSESDYEQYV.